These T cell receptor beta chains were read from a single sample in a study of blood T cells in healthy people across ages. Using its own MiXCR run on the 5' RACE reads, TCRdb lists one record per CDR3 protein. The sample shows approximately 790,000 distinct CDR3 sequences, around 68% of them seen only once. The sample comprised blood. The receptors were sampled from a man aged 25-40 years in good health. Both conserved end residues are trimmed from each CDR3.

>TRBV6-4|TRBJ2-1
AASTGPEQF
>TRBV6-5|TRBJ2-1
ASSLLPPHNEQF
>TRBV6-5|TRBJ2-3
ASSNPNVAGADTQY
>TRBV29-1|TRBJ2-3
SVARGGTDTQY
>TRBV9|TRBJ2-3
ASSVAGTFQY
>TRBV28|TRBJ2-7
ASPHPGGTSGDPSSYEQY
>TRBV10-3|TRBJ1-5
AISELDRGGNQPQH
>TRBV5-1|TRBJ2-2
ASRVQGDTGELF
>TRBV4-3|TRBJ2-3
ASSRAVTDTQY
>TRBV14|TRBJ2-1
ASSQGWGRGGTYNEQF
>TRBV25-1|TRBJ1-4
ASSHGQTKGATNEKLF
>TRBV27|TRBJ2-7
ASSRRQGYEQY
>TRBV5-5|TRBJ2-3
ASSSDGRTDTQY
>TRBV15|TRBJ1-2
ATSRDRVGYT
>TRBV15|TRBJ2-7
ATSRDPQGDEQY
>TRBV4-3|TRBJ2-5
ASSPRPQGIETQY
>TRBV6-1|TRBJ2-3
ASSLNGPDSTDTQY
>TRBV18|TRBJ1-1
ASSLGTPPAEAF
>TRBV12-3/TRBV12-4|TRBJ2-1
ASSLVGFEQF
>TRBV2|NA
ASSGDRGQVEQY
>TRBV11-1|TRBJ2-7
ASSLAANYEQY
>TRBV6-2/TRBV6-3|TRBJ2-4
ASRGTAKNIQY
>TRBV29-1|TRBJ1-4
SVLRGGWNEKLF
>TRBV12-3/TRBV12-4|TRBJ2-7
ASSSLAGGSEQY
>TRBV4-3|TRBJ2-6
ASSQEGTASGANVLT
>TRBV7-2|TRBJ2-1
ASSLTSGNNEQF
>TRBV6-5|TRBJ2-3
ASSTERGRQPDTQY
>TRBV7-9|TRBJ2-1
ASSFSKEQF
>TRBV6-6|TRBJ1-2
ASSYVRAVGTDGYT
>TRBV20-1|TRBJ2-1
SARDLAGASYNEQF
>TRBV4-3|TRBJ2-3
ASSPLRDLSADTQY
>TRBV9|TRBJ1-6
ASSSTSAPSPLH
>TRBV11-1|TRBJ2-5
ASSLNTGQETQY
>TRBV20-1|TRBJ1-1
SATLRNRNTEAF
>TRBV20-1|TRBJ2-6
SARPGSGANVLT
>TRBV2|TRBJ2-3
ASSHRGTSGGVEY
>TRBV5-1|TRBJ2-3
ASSLAGGITDTQY
>TRBV3-1|TRBJ2-3
ASSQDLGSGGSDTQY
>TRBV7-8|TRBJ2-1
ASSYTGPPLANEQF
>TRBV6-2/TRBV6-3|TRBJ2-1
ASRTSGVAEQF
>TRBV29-1|TRBJ2-3
SVRAGGGTDTQY
>TRBV20-1|TRBJ2-2
STRPTAEGDTGELF
>TRBV9|TRBJ1-1
ASSPSKDSDGGAF
>TRBV7-2|TRBJ2-7
ASSLEASGYEQY
>TRBV7-6|TRBJ2-7
ASSFNRDILSPTYEQY
>TRBV15|TRBJ2-7
ATSMGSTGEGLYEQY
>TRBV4-3|TRBJ2-7
ASSPGSSPYEQY
>TRBV3-1|TRBJ2-1
ASSPRGEEQF
>TRBV3-1|TRBJ1-2
ASSQEGYGYT
>TRBV7-9|TRBJ2-3
ASSLGASGGADTQS
>TRBV4-2|TRBJ2-6
ASSPLDPGANVLT
>TRBV10-3|TRBJ2-3
AISEYENRGTDMQY
>TRBV30|NA
AWSVTGHEQY
>TRBV5-1|TRBJ2-7
ASSYTGTSGSYEQY